These T cell receptor beta chains were read from a single sample in a study of blood T cell repertoires in COVID-19. Sequencing was performed with immunoSEQ multiplex PCR; in TCRdb, only in-frame clones are kept and a portion is missing. This sample has under 250,000 clones, with around 86% found just once. The specimen was PBMCs or T cells enriched from blood (not recorded which). The source of these receptors is a woman aged 45-65 years with acute COVID-19. The CDR3 runs from the conserved cysteine through the conserved F or W. A D gene is named only where the DNA matches it firmly. A row's size may be missing; if present it is once, few, many or a size class.

d_call j_call v_call clone_size cdr3_aa cdr3_nt
TRBD2 TRBJ2-2 TRBV6-5 NA CASRFSGTNTGELFF TGTGCCAGCAGATTTAGCGGGACTAACACCGGGGAGCTGTTTTTT
NA TRBJ1-1 TRBV29-1 NA CSVRQTNTEAFF TGCAGCGTCCGACAAACCAACACTGAAGCTTTCTTT
NA TRBJ2-7 TRBV15 once CATSRERTGTLSVEQYF TGTGCCACCAGCAGGGAGAGAACAGGGACCTTGAGTGTCGAGCAGTACTTC
NA TRBJ2-2 TRBV11-2 NA CASSLSLAHTGELFF TGTGCCAGCAGCTTATCGCTAGCGCATACCGGGGAGCTGTTTTTT
NA TRBJ1-2 TRBV28 NA CASSTPQGRYGYTF TGTGCCAGCAGTACACCCCAGGGTCGTTATGGCTACACCTTC
NA TRBJ1-5 TRBV18 NA CASSRGGLSNQPQHF TGTGCCAGCTCACGCGGGGGGCTCAGCAATCAGCCCCAGCATTTT
NA TRBJ1-5 TRBV6-6 NA CASSYSRQGRNQPQHF TGTGCCAGCAGTTACTCGCGTCAGGGGCGGAATCAGCCCCAGCATTTT
NA TRBJ2-1 TRBV7-3 NA CASSHVGREQFF TGTGCCAGCAGCCACGTGGGGCGTGAGCAGTTCTTC
NA TRBJ2-4 TRBV11-2 NA CASSLYTKGTDIQYF TGTGCCAGCAGCTTATACACTAAAGGCACGGACATTCAGTACTTC
TRBD1 TRBJ1-2 TRBV7-2 once CASSLKALAGGLVNYGYTF TGTGCCAGCAGCTTAAAGGCGCTGGCAGGGGGATTGGTTAACTATGGCTACACCTTC
NA TRBJ1-1 TRBV3-1/TRBV3-2 NA CASRSPAGTEAFF TGTGCCAGCCGCTCCCCCGCAGGAACCGAAGCTTTCTTT
NA TRBJ1-5 TRBV28 NA CASSLTIGNQPQHF TGTGCCAGCAGTTTAACTATCGGCAATCAGCCCCAGCATTTT
TRBD2 TRBJ2-7 TRBV6-2/TRBV6-3 NA CASSGLAAIEQYF TGTGCCAGCAGTGGACTAGCCGCTATCGAGCAGTACTTC
NA TRBJ2-1 TRBV4-1 NA CASRSVGAYNEQFF TGCGCCAGCCGTAGCGTGGGTGCCTACAATGAGCAGTTCTTC
NA TRBJ1-1 TRBV10-3 once CAISDPTAVGTEAFF TGTGCCATCAGTGACCCGACAGCTGTCGGAACTGAAGCTTTCTTT
NA TRBJ2-7 TRBV11-2 NA CASSLQGYEQYF TGTGCCAGCAGCTTACAGGGTTACGAGCAGTACTTC
TRBD1 TRBJ1-1 TRBV11-3 NA CASSFGQDTEAFF TGTGCCAGCAGCTTCGGACAGGACACTGAAGCTTTCTTT
TRBD1 TRBJ1-1 TRBV18 NA CASSRLRQGSNTEAFF TGTGCCAGCTCACGGTTGCGACAGGGCTCGAACACTGAAGCTTTCTTT
NA TRBJ1-2 TRBV7-9 NA CASSLAGAYGYGYTF TGTGCCAGCAGCTTAGCTGGGGCATACGGCTATGGCTACACCTTC
TRBD1 TRBJ1-5 TRBV28 NA CASSSLQGAEQPQHF TGTGCCAGCAGTTCGTTACAGGGGGCGGAACAGCCCCAGCATTTT
NA TRBJ2-5 TRBV10-2 NA CASSERERATKRHF TGCGCCAGCAGTGAGAGAGAGAGGGCAACCAAGCGACACTTC
NA TRBJ2-7 TRBV19 NA CATFSPRASYEQYF TGTGCCACCTTTTCCCCCAGGGCCTCCTACGAGCAGTACTTC
TRBD1 TRBJ2-7 TRBV18 NA CASSPTRDSSYEQYF TGTGCCAGCTCACCAACTCGGGACAGCTCCTACGAGCAGTACTTC
NA TRBJ1-6 TRBV19 NA CASSRQGYESPLHF TGTGCCAGTAGTCGGCAGGGATATGAGTCACCCCTCCACTTT
NA TRBJ1-2 TRBV6-5 NA CASSLNPGNYGYTF TGTGCCAGCAGTCTGAACCCCGGGAACTATGGCTACACCTTC
TRBD1 TRBJ2-2 TRBV7-9 NA CASSLGQGVTGELFF TGTGCCAGCAGCCTGGGACAGGGCGTCACCGGGGAGCTGTTTTTT
NA TRBJ1-4 TRBV5-1 NA CASHGGSTNEKLFF TGCGCCAGCCACGGCGGATCAACTAATGAAAAACTGTTTTTT
TRBD1 TRBJ2-1 TRBV6-4 NA CASSDSGTGGDEQFF TGTGCCAGCAGTGACTCCGGGACAGGGGGCGATGAGCAGTTCTTC
NA TRBJ1-4 TRBV6-6 NA CASSGLATNEKLFF TGTGCCAGCAGTGGACTTGCGACTAATGAAAAACTGTTTTTT